These T cell receptor beta chains were read from a single sample in a study of cytomegalovirus exposure and HLA in healthy donors. Clones were sequenced by immunoSEQ multiplex PCR, and TCRdb holds only the in-frame ones, with some missing. This sample carries about 140,000 clones, 90% to 95% of them seen once, and the ten largest clones take roughly 0.7%. Sequenced: PBMCs. These receptors all come from a man younger than 35 in good health and CMV-seronegative. CDR3s include the opening cysteine and the closing phenylalanine or tryptophan. Each record gives: clone size, J gene, V gene, D gene, CDR3 protein, CDR3 DNA. A D gene is named only where the DNA matches it firmly. The size field is filled for only some rows; it gives once, few, many or a size class.

size: once
J: TRBJ1-4
V: TRBV21-1
D: NA
CDR3: CASSKAGAGLLTNEKLFF
DNA: TGTGCCAGCAGCAAAGCGGGGGCAGGGTTATTAACTAATGAAAAACTGTTTTTT

size: NA
J: TRBJ1-5
V: TRBV5-8
D: NA
CDR3: CASRVQGPRNQPQHF
DNA: TGTGCCAGCAGAGTCCAGGGTCCCCGCAATCAGCCCCAGCATTTT

size: NA
J: TRBJ2-3
V: TRBV29-1
D: NA
CDR3: CSVVSTDTQYF
DNA: TGCAGCGTTGTCTCCACAGATACGCAGTATTTT

size: few
J: TRBJ1-1
V: TRBV11-2
D: NA
CDR3: CASSQGWANTEAFF
DNA: TGTGCCAGCAGCCAGGGTTGGGCGAACACTGAAGCTTTCTTT

size: NA
J: TRBJ1-1
V: TRBV27
D: NA
CDR3: CASSLLGMNTEAFF
DNA: TGTGCCAGCAGTTTATTGGGCATGAACACTGAAGCTTTCTTT

size: NA
J: TRBJ2-1
V: TRBV2
D: TRBD2
CDR3: CASSELADNEQFF
DNA: TGTGCCAGCAGTGAACTAGCGGACAATGAGCAGTTCTTC

size: NA
J: TRBJ2-3
V: TRBV11-2
D: NA
CDR3: CASSLGGGLTDTQYF
DNA: TGTGCCAGCAGCTTAGGGGGGGGCCTCACAGATACGCAGTATTTT

size: NA
J: TRBJ1-5
V: TRBV19
D: NA
CDR3: CASNRQGNQPQHF
DNA: TGTGCCAGTAATCGGCAGGGGAATCAGCCCCAGCATTTT

size: NA
J: TRBJ1-2
V: TRBV2
D: TRBD1
CDR3: CASRPGQGATYGYTF
DNA: TGTGCCAGCAGACCCGGACAGGGTGCAACCTATGGCTACACCTTC

size: NA
J: TRBJ1-4
V: TRBV18
D: TRBD1
CDR3: CASSPPTGGFGKLFF
DNA: TGTGCCAGCTCACCACCGACAGGGGGCTTCGGAAAACTGTTTTTT

size: NA
J: TRBJ2-3
V: TRBV4-3
D: NA
CDR3: CASSQDQPPGLRDTQYF
DNA: TGCGCCAGCAGCCAAGATCAACCCCCGGGTCTGAGAGATACGCAGTATTTT

size: NA
J: TRBJ2-3
V: TRBV7-2
D: NA
CDR3: CASSLVSGKHTQYF
DNA: TGTGCCAGCAGCTTAGTGTCAGGGAAACATACGCAGTATTTT

size: NA
J: TRBJ2-5
V: TRBV5-4
D: TRBD2
CDR3: CASSRGGEETQYF
DNA: TGTGCCAGCAGCCGTGGGGGGGAAGAGACCCAGTACTTC

size: NA
J: TRBJ1-5
V: TRBV2
D: TRBD1
CDR3: CASSRGQGGNQPQHF
DNA: TGTGCCAGCAGTAGGGGACAGGGGGGCAATCAGCCCCAGCATTTT

size: NA
J: TRBJ1-3
V: TRBV29-1
D: NA
CDR3: CSVDAPVPGVNSGNTIYF
DNA: TGCAGCGTTGATGCACCCGTACCAGGGGTGAATAGTGGAAACACCATATATTTT

size: NA
J: TRBJ2-7
V: TRBV11-2
D: NA
CDR3: CASSLELGGYEQYF
DNA: TGTGCCAGCAGCTTAGAGCTCGGCGGCTACGAGCAGTACTTC

size: NA
J: TRBJ2-1
V: TRBV11-2
D: NA
CDR3: CASSSVTFYNEQFF
DNA: TGTGCCAGCAGCTCGGTTACCTTCTACAATGAGCAGTTCTTC

size: NA
J: TRBJ2-5
V: TRBV7-3
D: TRBD1
CDR3: CASSSGQPQETQYF
DNA: TGTGCCAGCAGCTCGGGACAGCCCCAAGAGACCCAGTACTTC

size: NA
J: TRBJ1-3
V: TRBV18
D: NA
CDR3: CASSPAGTGNTIYF
DNA: TGTGCCAGCTCACCTGCAGGGACTGGAAACACCATATATTTT

size: once
J: TRBJ1-1
V: TRBV13
D: TRBD1
CDR3: CASSLAWGQGVDTEAFF
DNA: TGTGCCAGCAGCTTAGCGTGGGGACAGGGAGTTGACACTGAAGCTTTCTTT

size: NA
J: TRBJ1-2
V: TRBV30
D: NA
CDR3: CAWKRKDTNYGYTF
DNA: TGTGCCTGGAAGCGGAAAGATACAAACTATGGCTACACCTTC

size: NA
J: TRBJ2-1
V: TRBV21-1
D: NA
CDR3: CASSAHDGRRTYNEQFF
DNA: TGTGCCAGCAGCGCGCACGACGGTAGGAGAACCTACAATGAGCAGTTCTTC

size: NA
J: TRBJ1-5
V: TRBV2
D: NA
CDR3: CASTRDRSYQPQHF
DNA: TGTGCCAGCACCCGAGACAGGAGCTATCAGCCCCAGCATTTT

size: NA
J: TRBJ2-1
V: TRBV2
D: NA
CDR3: CASRSEDTYNEQFF
DNA: TGTGCCAGCCGTTCGGAGGATACCTACAATGAGCAGTTCTTC

size: NA
J: TRBJ1-1
V: TRBV10-1
D: NA
CDR3: CASSESPGGGTEAFF
DNA: TGCGCCAGCAGTGAGTCTCCCGGGGGGGGCACTGAAGCTTTCTTT

size: NA
J: TRBJ2-7
V: TRBV5-6
D: TRBD1
CDR3: CASSPLTGSAYEQYF
DNA: TGTGCCAGCAGCCCCCTGACAGGGAGTGCCTACGAGCAGTACTTC

size: NA
J: TRBJ2-1
V: TRBV14
D: NA
CDR3: CASSQPLTAGGLYNEQFF
DNA: TGTGCCAGCAGCCAGCCTCTCACAGCAGGGGGGTTATACAATGAGCAGTTCTTC

size: once
J: TRBJ2-5
V: TRBV5-1
D: NA
CDR3: CASSLGGWAQETQYF
DNA: TGCGCCAGCAGCTTGGGAGGGTGGGCTCAAGAGACCCAGTACTTC

size: NA
J: TRBJ1-1
V: TRBV9
D: NA
CDR3: CASSVERGPGTEAFF
DNA: TGTGCCAGCAGCGTAGAGCGGGGGCCGGGGACTGAAGCTTTCTTT

size: once
J: TRBJ1-3
V: TRBV7-8
D: TRBD1
CDR3: CASSPRQGSSGNTIYF
DNA: TGTGCCAGCAGCCCACGACAGGGCAGCTCTGGAAACACCATATATTTT

size: once
J: TRBJ2-1
V: TRBV2
D: TRBD2
CDR3: CASSARLAGVSSYNEQFF
DNA: TGTGCCAGCAGTGCCCGACTAGCGGGGGTTAGCTCCTACAATGAGCAGTTCTTC

size: NA
J: TRBJ1-1
V: TRBV9
D: TRBD1
CDR3: CASSVVQGVNTEAFF
DNA: TGTGCCAGCAGCGTAGTACAGGGGGTGAACACTGAAGCTTTCTTT

size: NA
J: TRBJ1-5
V: TRBV11-3
D: TRBD1
CDR3: CASSEQGGQPQHF
DNA: TGTGCCAGCAGTGAGCAGGGGGGTCAGCCCCAGCATTTT

size: NA
J: TRBJ1-1
V: TRBV5-6
D: TRBD1
CDR3: CASSATNRGYPENTEAFF
DNA: TGTGCCAGCAGCGCAACGAACAGGGGGTATCCGGAGAACACTGAAGCTTTCTTT

size: NA
J: TRBJ1-4
V: TRBV28
D: NA
CDR3: CASSSHQAPTNEKLFF
DNA: TGTGCCAGCAGTTCCCATCAGGCTCCGACTAATGAAAAACTGTTTTTT

size: NA
J: TRBJ1-6
V: TRBV6-1
D: TRBD1
CDR3: CASRVPGQYNSPLHF
DNA: TGTGCCAGCAGGGTACCGGGACAGTATAATTCACCCCTCCACTTT

size: NA
J: TRBJ2-7
V: TRBV30
D: NA
CDR3: CASSPLETAEQYF
DNA: TGTGCCTCCTCCCCTCTAGAGACAGCGGAGCAGTACTTC

size: NA
J: TRBJ2-1
V: TRBV5-1
D: NA
CDR3: CASSQRVSYNEQFF
DNA: TGCGCCAGCAGCCAGCGGGTTTCTTACAATGAGCAGTTCTTC

size: once
J: TRBJ2-1
V: TRBV10-3
D: TRBD2
CDR3: CAISETGTSGRFEQFF
DNA: TGTGCCATCAGTGAGACCGGGACTAGCGGGAGATTTGAGCAGTTCTTC

size: NA
J: TRBJ1-3
V: TRBV2
D: NA
CDR3: CGQHYPGFSGNTIYF
DNA: TGTGGCCAGCACTATCCCGGTTTCTCTGGAAACACCATATATTTT

size: NA
J: TRBJ2-5
V: TRBV5-6
D: TRBD1
CDR3: CASSFDRGGPETQYF
DNA: TGTGCCAGCAGCTTTGACAGGGGCGGACCGGAGACCCAGTACTTC

size: once
J: TRBJ2-1
V: TRBV7-9
D: TRBD2
CDR3: CASSGGTSGIGFF
DNA: TGTGCCAGCAGCGGGGGGACTAGCGGGATAGGTTTCTTC

size: NA
J: TRBJ2-1
V: TRBV27
D: NA
CDR3: CASRPFAGGENEQFF
DNA: TGTGCCAGCAGACCGTTCGCCGGGGGTGAAAATGAGCAGTTCTTC

size: NA
J: TRBJ2-1
V: TRBV7-2
D: TRBD2
CDR3: CARTSGGLNEQFF
DNA: TGTGCCAGGACTAGCGGGGGGCTCAATGAGCAGTTCTTC

size: NA
J: TRBJ2-7
V: TRBV7-3
D: NA
CDR3: CASSLSGRSYEQYF
DNA: TGTGCCAGCAGCTTATCCGGCAGGTCCTACGAGCAGTACTTC